A single sample is the source of the 14 T cell receptor beta chains below, sequenced in a study of blood T cells in healthy people across ages. A second PCR of about 6 to 11 cycles used a sample-barcoded 5' primer and a J-beta primer mix. TCRdb reanalysed the 5' RACE reads using MiXCR and keeps one entry per CDR3 protein. The sample includes more than 550,000 distinct CDR3 sequences, over 20% seen only once; the top ten take around a fifth. The specimen was blood. All receptors come from a man in his 70s in good health.

This clonotype was found a few times. The rearrangement joins TRBV30 to TRBJ2-7, with D possibly being TRBD1 or TRBD2 (5 bases each). The germline V gene encodes CDR1 GTSNPN and CDR2 SVGIG (reference sequence). The ends were cut back, 0 bases at V and 6 bases at J, with 12 bases in the middle. This CDR3 region has 13 residues. The CDR3 is CAWSVLGDGEQYV. The DNA of the CDR3 is TGTGCCTGGAGTGTACTAGGGGATGGCGAGCAGTACGTC.

There are many counts of this clonotype. The chain has TRBV12-3 or TRBV12-4 and TRBJ2-3; 9 nucleotides align to TRBD2. Unmatched junction bases numbered 6, after V lost 3 bases and J lost 2 bases. The CDR3 totals 16 residues. CDR3 region: CASSLAGGHNTDTQYF. CDR3 sequence (DNA): TGTGCCAGCAGTTTGGCGGGGGGGCATAACACAGATACGCAGTATTTT.

This chain uses TRBV20-1 with TRBJ2-1; 13 bases match TRBD2. V lost 6 bases to trimming and J lost 8 bases; unmatched junction nucleotides: 10. CDR3 size: 15 residues. Germline CDR1 is DFQATT and CDR2 is SNEGSKA (reference sequence). CDR3 residues: CSARSGTSGTDEQFF. CDR3 DNA sequence: TGCAGTGCCAGATCCGGGACTAGCGGGACCGATGAGCAGTTCTTC.

The rearrangement joins TRBV6-5 to TRBJ2-1, with D unclear. The CDR3 runs to 18 residues. Looked up from germline, CDR1 is MNHEY and CDR2 is SVGAGI. The ends were cut back, 0 bases at V and 2 bases at J, with 17 bases in the middle. CDR3 sequence (DNA): TGTGCCAGCAGTTACTCGGGTGTAGGAGCAAGGGCCTACAATGAGCAGTTCTTC. The encoded protein is CASSYSGVGARAYNEQFF.

The gene calls are TRBV7-9 and TRBJ1-4, with a possible D match to TRBD1 (5 bases). The ends were cut back, 6 bases at V and 8 bases at J, with 25 bases in the middle. Germline CDR1 is SEHNR and CDR2 is FQNEAQ (reference sequence). The CDR3 is 17 residues long. The chain's CDR3 is CASSPKAGTLPLEKLFF. The CDR3 nucleotides read TGTGCCAGCAGTCCGAAGGCCGGGACTTTGCCCCTGGAAAAACTGTTTTTT.

This clonotype turned up a few times. The CDR3 DNA reads as TGTGCCAGCAGCGTCACGAGGGATGCGCAGTATTTT. This gives the protein CASSVTRDAQYF. The chain employs TRBV7-9 and TRBJ2-3, with D perhaps TRBD2 (5 bases). The V end was cut by 5 bases, the J end by 10 bases, with 13 bases between. Germline loops: CDR1 SEHNR, CDR2 FQNEAQ (reference sequence). CDR3 length: 12 amino acids.

The V gene is TRBV20-1, the J gene TRBJ1-5; D gene unclear. Germline V CDR1 and CDR2: DFQATT, SNEGSKA (reference sequence). CDR3 length: 15 amino acids. V gave up 4 bases and J gave up 3 bases, with 16 bases separating them. CDR3 nucleotide sequence: TGCAGTGCTAAAAAGTTCCCTCTTTCCAATCAGCCCCAGCATTTT. Translating gives CSAKKFPLSNQPQHF.

This clonotype was recorded a few times. This chain uses TRBV7-2 with TRBJ1-3; 7 bases map to TRBD1. Trimming cost V 6 bases and J 4 bases; bases outside gene matches: 6. The V gene's germline CDR1 is SGHTA and CDR2 FQGNSA. CDR3 length equals 14 residues. CDR3 region: CASRQGISGNTIYF. The DNA of the CDR3 is TGTGCCAGCAGACAGGGGATCTCCGGAAACACCATATATTTT.

This clonotype has a handful of counts. The chain has TRBV20-1 and TRBJ2-3; 15 nucleotides line up with TRBD2. After removal of 4 bases from V and 5 bases from J, the junction contained 4 bases not matched to a gene. CDR1 DFQATT and CDR2 SNEGSKA come from the germline V gene (reference sequence). The CDR3 covers 15 residues. CDR3 in DNA: TGCAGTGCTACAGGGACTAGCGGGAGGTTAGATACGCAGTATTTT. It encodes CSATGTSGRLDTQYF.

This clonotype was found a few times. This rearrangement joins TRBV5-1 to TRBJ2-7, with TRBD1 matching 9 bases. Germline V gives CDR1 SGHRS, CDR2 YFSETQ. The CDR3 length is 15 residues. With V trimmed by 2 bases and J by 1 base, 4 bases remained unmatched. The CDR3 reads CASSLGDRVSYEQYF. In nucleotides, the CDR3 is TGCGCCAGCAGCTTAGGGGACAGGGTGTCCTACGAGCAGTACTTC.

This clonotype showed up just a few times. The CDR3 is CASSLTALSYNEQFF. Here the CDR3 DNA reads TGTGCCAGCAGTCTGACGGCCCTATCCTACAATGAGCAGTTCTTC. The chain employs TRBV6-5 and TRBJ2-1; D is ambiguous. CDR3 length: 15 residues. V was cut by 5 bases and J by 1 base, with 12 bases left in between. Germline CDR1 and CDR2: MNHEY and SVGAGI.

This clonotype has a handful of counts. The rearrangement uses TRBV3-1 and TRBJ2-3; 8 bases map to TRBD2. Germline CDR1 and CDR2: LGHDT and YNNKEL (reference sequence). V gave up 1 base and J gave up 4 bases; unmatched junction bases: 10. The CDR3 has 17 residues. The chain's CDR3 is CASSQGLAGGRSDTQYF. The CDR3 DNA reads TGTGCCAGCAGCCAAGGTCTTGCGGGAGGACGGTCAGATACGCAGTATTTT.

This chain joins TRBV18 and TRBJ1-5; the D is unclear. The CDR3 contains 15 residues. CDR1 is KGHSH and CDR2 is LQKENI in the germline V gene. Trimming stripped 6 bases from V and 1 base from J, with 13 bases between. CDR3 sequence (DNA): TGTGCCAGCTCCCGAGAGGGAGGGAGCAATCAGCCCCAGCATTTT. As protein: CASSREGGSNQPQHF.

The chain combines TRBV7-2 with TRBJ2-5, with D perhaps matching TRBD1 (6 bases). CDR1 is SGHTA, CDR2 FQGNSA, per germline. The CDR3 is made up of 16 amino acids. Trimming took off 1 base at V and 5 bases at J, with 17 bases between the two ends. The CDR3: CASSLDSGGGSETQYF. CDR3 nucleotides: TGTGCCAGCAGCTTAGACAGTGGGGGCGGGTCGGAGACCCAGTACTTC.